Listed below are T cell receptor beta chains from one sample, sequenced in a study of vaccination and CD4 T cells after COVID-19. These TCRs' antigens remain unknown. TCRdb re-called the PCR reads with MiXCR, one entry per CDR3 protein. The sample records over 15,000 distinct CDR3 sequences, about 45% being singletons. The sample was CD4+ T cells from blood, cultured in vitro, taken about 7 months after SARS-CoV-2 vaccination. The receptors here all came from a human donor who had recovered from COVID-19. CDR3s include the opening cysteine and the closing phenylalanine or tryptophan. The D gene is left open where the match is weak. The size field is filled for only some rows; it gives once, few, many or a size class.

V gene,D gene,J gene,clone size,CDR3 protein,CDR3 DNA
TRBV7-6,.,TRBJ2-5,.,CASSLVWGAIQETQYF,TGTGCCAGCAGCTTAGTCTGGGGGGCCATACAAGAGACCCAGTACTTC
TRBV20-1,.,TRBJ2-7,few,CSVASASASYEQYF,TGCAGTGTTGCCAGTGCTAGCGCATCCTACGAGCAGTACTTC
TRBV20-1,.,TRBJ1-2,few,CSARPLQGSYGYTF,TGCAGTGCACGGCCCCTTCAGGGCTCCTATGGCTACACCTTC
TRBV20-1,TRBD2,TRBJ2-1,once,CSAGTSLLSYNEQFF,TGCAGTGCTGGGACTAGCCTCCTCTCCTACAATGAGCAGTTCTTC
TRBV7-2,.,TRBJ2-7,few,CASSLGRVPYEQYF,TGTGCCAGCAGCTTAGGCAGGGTCCCCTACGAGCAGTACTTC
TRBV2,.,TRBJ2-1,.,CASSEAVGTNNEQFF,TGTGCCAGCAGTGAAGCTGTGGGAACGAACAATGAGCAGTTCTTC
TRBV6-4,.,TRBJ1-2,medium-sized,CARALNTF,TGTGCCAGGGCCCTAAACACCTTC
TRBV20-1,TRBD2,TRBJ2-7,few,CSAKGTSGDSYEQYF,TGCAGTGCTAAGGGCACTAGCGGGGACTCCTACGAGCAGTACTTC
TRBV28,.,TRBJ2-7,.,CASSSTGAYEQYF,TGTGCCAGCAGTTCGACGGGGGCCTACGAGCAGTACTTC
TRBV5-4,TRBD1,TRBJ2-5,.,CASSWDRGQETQYF,TGTGCCAGCAGCTGGGACAGGGGACAAGAGACCCAGTACTTC
TRBV6-1,.,TRBJ1-1,few,CASREWGNRDTEAFF,TGTGCCAGCAGGGAATGGGGCAACAGGGACACTGAAGCTTTCTTT
TRBV15,.,TRBJ2-7,.,CATSVNEGPYEQYF,TGTGCCACCAGCGTCAACGAAGGCCCCTACGAGCAGTACTTC
TRBV7-6,TRBD2,TRBJ2-5,.,CASSLGLAGGRRETQYF,TGTGCCAGCAGCTTGGGACTAGCGGGGGGAAGAAGAGAGACCCAGTACTTC
TRBV12-3/TRBV12-4,.,TRBJ1-1,.,CASSYVITEAFF,TGTGCCAGCAGCTACGTCATCACTGAAGCTTTCTTT
TRBV7-2,.,TRBJ2-2,few,CASSLGVGGTGELFF,TGTGCCAGCAGCTTAGGCGTCGGGGGCACCGGGGAGCTGTTTTTT
TRBV15,TRBD1,TRBJ1-2,few,CATSRAGGPNYGYTF,TGTGCCACCAGCAGGGCAGGGGGACCCAACTATGGCTACACCTTC
TRBV7-6,.,TRBJ2-1,medium-sized,CASSSQVNSYNEQFF,TGTGCCAGCAGCTCGCAGGTAAACTCCTACAATGAGCAGTTCTTC
TRBV7-3,.,TRBJ2-2,.,CASSLRGGTGELFF,TGTGCCAGCAGCTTACGTGGTGGCACCGGGGAGCTGTTTTTT
TRBV20-1,.,TRBJ1-2,medium-sized,CSARRLASPYGYTF,TGCAGTGCTAGGAGGTTGGCATCCCCCTATGGCTACACCTTC
TRBV28,.,TRBJ2-3,.,CASSITGTPLSYF,TGTGCCAGCAGTATCACCGGGACTCCCTTATCGTATTTT
TRBV6-1,TRBD2,TRBJ2-7,.,CASRLAGESYEQYF,TGTGCCAGCAGATTAGCGGGGGAGTCCTACGAGCAGTACTTC
TRBV7-2,.,TRBJ2-3,.,CASSLWADTQYF,TGTGCCAGCAGCTTATGGGCAGATACGCAGTATTTT
TRBV20-1,.,TRBJ2-7,few,CSARPTSSYEQYF,TGCAGTGCTAGACCTACCTCCTCCTACGAGCAGTACTTC
TRBV7-2,TRBD2,TRBJ2-4,.,CASSFSGGTLNIQYF,TGTGCCAGCAGCTTCTCGGGGGGAACCTTAAACATTCAGTACTTC
TRBV7-2,.,TRBJ1-6,.,CASKRPGRNSPLHF,TGTGCCAGCAAGCGGCCAGGGCGGAATTCACCCCTCCACTTT
TRBV29-1,.,TRBJ2-3,.,CSVRLGGGTDTQYF,TGCAGCGTCCGTCTGGGAGGGGGAACGGATACGCAGTATTTT
TRBV10-3,.,TRBJ1-1,.,CAISAFINTEAFF,TGTGCCATCAGTGCCTTTATCAACACTGAAGCTTTCTTT
TRBV20-1,.,TRBJ1-5,.,CSASVDPNRGSNQPQHF,TGCAGTGCTAGTGTAGACCCGAACCGCGGGAGCAATCAGCCCCAGCATTTT
TRBV6-1,.,TRBJ2-3,few,CASGLEDTQYF,TGTGCCAGCGGTCTAGAGGATACGCAGTATTTT
TRBV6-1,.,TRBJ2-5,few,CASSSKMGAPQETQYF,TGTGCCAGCAGCTCGAAGATGGGGGCCCCCCAAGAGACCCAGTACTTC
TRBV4-1,.,TRBJ2-1,.,CASSRSQGVSYNEQFF,TGCGCCAGCAGCCGTTCACAGGGCGTATCCTACAATGAGCAGTTCTTC
TRBV21-1,.,TRBJ2-7,few,CASSKMAAYEQYF,TGTGCCAGCAGCAAAATGGCAGCCTACGAGCAGTACTTC
TRBV7-3,TRBD2,TRBJ2-1,.,CASSRTGAGGELQFF,TGTGCCAGCAGCCGGACTGGAGCGGGGGGGGAGCTTCAGTTCTTC
TRBV4-3,.,TRBJ2-2,once,CASSHRIERWNTGELFF,TGCGCCAGCAGCCACCGTATCGAGCGATGGAACACCGGGGAGCTGTTTTTT
TRBV11-2,.,TRBJ1-1,.,CASSPIRGGFEAFF,TGTGCCAGCAGCCCAATCCGGGGGGGGTTTGAAGCTTTCTTT
TRBV7-2,.,TRBJ2-5,.,CASSPSTAVAIETQYF,TGTGCCAGCAGCCCCAGCACAGCGGTGGCAATTGAGACCCAGTACTTC
TRBV7-2,.,TRBJ2-3,.,CASSLVLRTNTQYF,TGTGCCAGCAGCTTAGTTCTTCGGACAAATACGCAGTATTTT
TRBV7-3,TRBD2,TRBJ2-1,.,CASSIQLAGGRDEQFF,TGTGCCAGCAGCATCCAACTAGCGGGGGGCCGAGATGAGCAGTTCTTC
TRBV7-9,.,TRBJ2-7,.,CASSLGVLGAEQYF,TGTGCCAGCAGCTTAGGTGTCTTGGGGGCCGAGCAGTACTTC
TRBV6-2/TRBV6-3,TRBD2,TRBJ2-2,.,CASSGGLADTGELFF,TGTGCCAGCAGTGGCGGACTAGCGGACACCGGGGAGCTGTTTTTT
TRBV7-2,TRBD2,TRBJ2-1,.,CASSFSRGTRVASGGPDNEQFF,TGTGCCAGCAGCTTTAGTCGGGGGACGAGGGTGGCTAGCGGGGGGCCGGACAATGAGCAGTTCTTC
TRBV7-8,.,TRBJ1-1,few,CASSLALTGRRKVDTEAFF,TGTGCCAGCAGCTTAGCCCTCACGGGCCGTCGGAAGGTGGACACTGAAGCTTTCTTT
TRBV7-6,TRBD1,TRBJ2-7,.,CASSQLTGRYGNEQYF,TGTGCCAGCAGCCAATTGACAGGGCGGTACGGCAACGAGCAGTACTTC
TRBV20-1,.,TRBJ2-7,.,CSARDPRPGDYEQYF,TGCAGTGCTAGAGATCCCCGCCCAGGAGACTACGAGCAGTACTTC
TRBV6-1,.,TRBJ2-4,few,CASSPLQDIQYF,TGTGCCAGCAGTCCTCTTCAGGACATTCAGTACTTC
TRBV27,.,TRBJ2-2,few,CASSQQGRAGELFF,TGTGCCAGCAGCCAGCAGGGTAGGGCCGGGGAGCTGTTTTTT
TRBV7-6,.,TRBJ1-3,.,CASSRDFSGNTIYF,TGTGCCAGCAGCAGGGACTTCTCTGGAAACACCATATATTTT
TRBV7-2,.,TRBJ2-2,.,CASSFQQGGGTGELFF,TGTGCCAGCAGCTTTCAACAGGGTGGCGGGACCGGGGAGCTGTTTTTT
TRBV7-2,.,TRBJ2-7,.,CASGYWGGGEQYF,TGTGCCAGCGGATACTGGGGAGGCGGCGAGCAGTACTTC